The TCR beta chain described here comes from a study of blood T cells in healthy people across ages. Regarding the study as a whole: The long-lived group displayed more naive CD4+ cells, plus higher diversity, than the aged donors did.

With respect to this clonotype: The antigen is unknown.

Sample-barcoded 5' priming and a J-beta primer mix drove a second PCR of about 6 to 12 cycles. The template-switch adaptor was a 5' adaptor with 12 random nucleotides. It tagged each cDNA molecule. One entry per CDR3 protein, called by TCRdb with MiXCR from the 5' RACE reads. The profile covers 600,000 or so distinct CDR3 sequences, with about 45% appearing a single time and around 24% taken by the ten largest. This CDR3 spans 14 amino acids. V was pared by 3 bases and J by 2 bases, with 4 bases of the junction left unmatched. CDR1 is LGHNA and CDR2 is YSLEER in the germline V gene. Sequencing input: blood. V is TRBV4-3 and J is TRBJ2-7; TRBD1 matches 7 bases. This sequence originates from a man at least 80 years old in good health. The CDR3: CASSQEDRTYEQYF. Here the CDR3 DNA reads TGCGCCAGCAGCCAGGAGGACAGGACCTACGAGCAGTACTTC.